The TCR beta chain described here comes from a study of Graves' ophthalmopathy and Graves' hyperthyroidism. This clonotype occurred many times. In germline, CDR1 is SEHNR, CDR2 FQNEAQ (reference sequence). The V segment lost 6 bases and the J segment 3 bases; nucleotides outside the gene matches: 3. The CDR3 is 13 amino acids. Amplification of the TCR beta CDR3 regions used RNA transcripts (as template). RT-PCR in the first round used HTBI primers; a second-round multiplex PCR followed. Each CDR3 protein is one row after TCRdb ran MiXCR on the multiplex PCR reads. This sample has a few hundred thousand distinct CDR3 sequences, with 15% found just once.

The chain couples TRBV7-9 to TRBJ2-5, with TRBD1 identical over 8 bases. The material sequenced was peripheral blood. The TCR sequence derives from a woman between 18 and 30 years old with stable Graves' hyperthyroidism. Here the CDR3 reads CASRGTGKETQYF. In DNA, the CDR3 is TGTGCCAGCAGGGGGACAGGAAAAGAGACCCAGTACTTC.